This T cell receptor beta chain originates from a study of blood T cell repertoires in COVID-19. Study-level information: PBMCs, B-cell-depleted T cells, or T cells provided the cDNA or gDNA that made up the material.

The table came from immunoSEQ multiplex PCR; TCRdb's copy has only in-frame clones and leaves some out. The table records some 390,000 clones, about 90% of them present only once. For this clone: At the DNA level, this CDR3 is encoded by other sequences in the same sample as well.

Germline V CDR1 and CDR2: LGHDT, YNNKEL (reference sequence). The CDR3 length is 12 residues. The V and J ends lost 6 bases and 1 base respectively, with 6 bases between them. The sequence came from a woman aged 60-75 years with COVID-19, enrolled during active disease. Material: peripheral blood. V and J are TRBV3-1 (or the pseudogene TRBV3-2) and TRBJ1-1; D remains unclear. CDR3 sequence: CASSHRNTEAFF. Written as DNA, the CDR3 is TGTGCCAGCAGTCACAGGAACACTGAAGCTTTCTTT.